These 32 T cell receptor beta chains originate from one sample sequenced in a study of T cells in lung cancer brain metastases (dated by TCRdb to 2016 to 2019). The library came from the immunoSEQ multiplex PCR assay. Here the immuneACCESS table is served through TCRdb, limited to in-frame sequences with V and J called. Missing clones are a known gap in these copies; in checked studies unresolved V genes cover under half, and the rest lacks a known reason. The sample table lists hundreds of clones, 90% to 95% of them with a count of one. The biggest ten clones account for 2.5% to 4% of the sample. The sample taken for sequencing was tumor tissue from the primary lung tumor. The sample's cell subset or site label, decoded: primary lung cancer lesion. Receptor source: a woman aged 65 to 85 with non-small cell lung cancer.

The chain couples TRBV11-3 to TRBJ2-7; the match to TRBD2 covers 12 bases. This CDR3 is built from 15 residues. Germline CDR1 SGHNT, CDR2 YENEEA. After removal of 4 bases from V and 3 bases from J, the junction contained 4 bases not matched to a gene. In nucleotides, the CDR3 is TGTGCCAGCAGCTCCAGACTAGCGGGGGTCTACGAGCAGTACTTC. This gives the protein CASSSRLAGVYEQYF.

CDR3 in amino acids: CASSKGRNEQFF. The DNA for the CDR3 is TGTGCCAGTAGTAAGGGGAGGAATGAGCAGTTCTTC. The genes are TRBV19 and TRBJ2-1, with D perhaps TRBD2 (6 bases). This CDR3 is 12 amino acids long. Trimming took 4 bases from V and 7 from J, leaving 8 bases between them. Germline CDR1 and CDR2: LNHDA and SQIVND (reference sequence).

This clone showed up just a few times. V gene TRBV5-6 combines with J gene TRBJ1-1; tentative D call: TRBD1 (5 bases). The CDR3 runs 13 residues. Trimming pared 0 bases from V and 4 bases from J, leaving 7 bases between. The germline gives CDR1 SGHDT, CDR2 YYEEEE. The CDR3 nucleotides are TGTGCCAGCAGCTTGGCAGGGCTCACTGAAGCTTTCTTT. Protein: CASSLAGLTEAFF.

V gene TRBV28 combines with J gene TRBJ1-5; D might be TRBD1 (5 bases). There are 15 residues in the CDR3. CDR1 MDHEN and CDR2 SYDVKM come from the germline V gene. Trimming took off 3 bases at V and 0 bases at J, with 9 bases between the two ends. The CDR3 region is CASSFPGGSNQPQHF. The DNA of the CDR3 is TGTGCCAGCAGTTTCCCGGGGGGTAGCAATCAGCCCCAGCATTTT.

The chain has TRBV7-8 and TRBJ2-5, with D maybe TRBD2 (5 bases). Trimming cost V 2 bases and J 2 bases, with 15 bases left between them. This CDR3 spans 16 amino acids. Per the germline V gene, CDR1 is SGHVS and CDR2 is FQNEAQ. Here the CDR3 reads CASSLSAGERQETQYF. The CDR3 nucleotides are TGTGCCAGCAGCTTATCCGCTGGGGAGAGACAAGAGACCCAGTACTTC.

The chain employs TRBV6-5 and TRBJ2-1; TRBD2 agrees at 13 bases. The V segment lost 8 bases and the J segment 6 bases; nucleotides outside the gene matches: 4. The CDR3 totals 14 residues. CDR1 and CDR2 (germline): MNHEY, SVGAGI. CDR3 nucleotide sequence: TGTGCCAGCGGACTAGCGGGAGCTGTCAATGAGCAGTTCTTC. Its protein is CASGLAGAVNEQFF.

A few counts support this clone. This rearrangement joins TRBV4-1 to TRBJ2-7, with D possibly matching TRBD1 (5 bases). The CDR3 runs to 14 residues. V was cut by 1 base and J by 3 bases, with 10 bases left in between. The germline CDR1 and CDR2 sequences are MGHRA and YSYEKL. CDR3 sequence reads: CASSQVSGHYEQYF. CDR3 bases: TGCGCCAGCAGCCAAGTGTCAGGACACTACGAGCAGTACTTC.

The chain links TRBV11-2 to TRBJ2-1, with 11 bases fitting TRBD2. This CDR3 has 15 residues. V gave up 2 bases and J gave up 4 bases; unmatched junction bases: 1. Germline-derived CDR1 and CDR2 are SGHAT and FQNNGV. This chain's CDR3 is CASSLTSGSYNEQFF. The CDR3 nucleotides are TGTGCCAGCAGCTTAACTAGCGGGAGTTACAATGAGCAGTTCTTC.

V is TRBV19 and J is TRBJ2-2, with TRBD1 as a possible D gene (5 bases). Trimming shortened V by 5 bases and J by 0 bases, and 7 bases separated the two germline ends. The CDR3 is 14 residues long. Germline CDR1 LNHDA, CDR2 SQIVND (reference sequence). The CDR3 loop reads CASSFRANTGELFF. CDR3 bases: TGTGCCAGTAGTTTCAGGGCGAACACCGGGGAGCTGTTTTTT.

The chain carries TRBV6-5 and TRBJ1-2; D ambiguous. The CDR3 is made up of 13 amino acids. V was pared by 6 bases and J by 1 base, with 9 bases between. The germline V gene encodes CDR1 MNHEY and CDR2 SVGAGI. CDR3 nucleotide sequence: TGTGCCAGCAGACGAAACAGTAACTATGGCTACACCTTC. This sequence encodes CASRRNSNYGYTF.

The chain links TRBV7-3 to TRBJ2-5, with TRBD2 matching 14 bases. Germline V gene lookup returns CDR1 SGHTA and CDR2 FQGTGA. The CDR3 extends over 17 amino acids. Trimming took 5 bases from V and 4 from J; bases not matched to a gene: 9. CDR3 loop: CASSPQGTSGSAETQYF. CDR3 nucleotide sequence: TGTGCCAGCAGCCCCCAAGGGACTAGCGGGAGTGCAGAGACCCAGTACTTC.

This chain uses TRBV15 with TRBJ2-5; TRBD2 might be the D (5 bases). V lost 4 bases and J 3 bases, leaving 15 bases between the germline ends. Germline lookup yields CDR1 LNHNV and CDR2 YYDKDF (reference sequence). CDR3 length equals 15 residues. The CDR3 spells CATSITRSGKETQYF. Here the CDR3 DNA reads TGTGCCACCAGCATTACCCGGTCGGGGAAAGAGACCCAGTACTTC.

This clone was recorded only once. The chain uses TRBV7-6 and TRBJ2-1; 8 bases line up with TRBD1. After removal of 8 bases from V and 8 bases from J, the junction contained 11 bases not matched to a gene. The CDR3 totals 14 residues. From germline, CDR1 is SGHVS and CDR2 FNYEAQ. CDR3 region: CASSQAPTGDEQFF. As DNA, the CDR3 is TGTGCCAGCTCACAGGCCCCGACAGGGGATGAGCAGTTCTTC.

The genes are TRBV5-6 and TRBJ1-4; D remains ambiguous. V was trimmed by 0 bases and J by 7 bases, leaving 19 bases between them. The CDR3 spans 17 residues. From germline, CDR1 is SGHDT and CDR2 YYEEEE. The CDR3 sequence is CASSLGSSARESEKLFF. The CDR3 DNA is TGTGCCAGCAGCTTGGGGTCCTCGGCCCGGGAGAGTGAAAAACTGTTTTTT.

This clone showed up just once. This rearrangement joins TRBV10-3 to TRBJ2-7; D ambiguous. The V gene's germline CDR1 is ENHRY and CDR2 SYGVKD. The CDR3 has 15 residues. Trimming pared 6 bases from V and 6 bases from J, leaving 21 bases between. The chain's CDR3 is CAISLGRSGNGEQYF. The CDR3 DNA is TGTGCCATCAGCCTCGGGCGGTCCGGAAACGGCGAGCAGTACTTC.

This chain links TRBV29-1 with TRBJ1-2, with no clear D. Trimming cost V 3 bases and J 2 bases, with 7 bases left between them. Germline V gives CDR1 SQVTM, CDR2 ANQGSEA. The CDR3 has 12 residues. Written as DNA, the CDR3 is TGCAGCGTTGAGTGGAAGAACTATGGCTACACCTTC. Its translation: CSVEWKNYGYTF.

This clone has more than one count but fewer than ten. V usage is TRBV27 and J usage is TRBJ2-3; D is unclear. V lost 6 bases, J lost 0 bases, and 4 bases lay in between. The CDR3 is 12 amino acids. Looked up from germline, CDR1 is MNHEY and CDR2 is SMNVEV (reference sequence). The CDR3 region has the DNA TGTGCCAGCAGCAGGAGCACAGATACGCAGTATTTT. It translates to CASSRSTDTQYF.

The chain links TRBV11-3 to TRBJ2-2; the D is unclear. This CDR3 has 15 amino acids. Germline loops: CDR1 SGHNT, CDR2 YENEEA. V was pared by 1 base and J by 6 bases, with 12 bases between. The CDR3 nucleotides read TGTGCCAGCAGCTTAGGCGGCAGCTCAGCCGGGGAGCTGTTTTTT. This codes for CASSLGGSSAGELFF.

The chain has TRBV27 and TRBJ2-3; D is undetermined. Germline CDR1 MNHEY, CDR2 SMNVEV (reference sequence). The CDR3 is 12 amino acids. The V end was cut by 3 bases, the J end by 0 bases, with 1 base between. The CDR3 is CASSFSTDTQYF. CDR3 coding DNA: TGTGCCAGCAGTTTTAGCACAGATACGCAGTATTTT.

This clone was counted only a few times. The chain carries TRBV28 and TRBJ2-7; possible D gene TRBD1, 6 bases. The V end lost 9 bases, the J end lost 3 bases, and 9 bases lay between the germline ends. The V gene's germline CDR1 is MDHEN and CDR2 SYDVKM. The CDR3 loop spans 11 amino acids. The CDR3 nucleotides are TGTGCCAGTCTAGGGGGCTACGAGCAGTACTTC. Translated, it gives CASLGGYEQYF.

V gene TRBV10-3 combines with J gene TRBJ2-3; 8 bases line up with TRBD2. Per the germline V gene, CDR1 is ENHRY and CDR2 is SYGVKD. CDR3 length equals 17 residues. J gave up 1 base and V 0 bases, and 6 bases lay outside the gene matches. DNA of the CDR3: TGTGCCATCAGTGAGTCCGGGAGGGGTCGGGGCACAGATACGCAGTATTTT. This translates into CAISESGRGRGTDTQYF.

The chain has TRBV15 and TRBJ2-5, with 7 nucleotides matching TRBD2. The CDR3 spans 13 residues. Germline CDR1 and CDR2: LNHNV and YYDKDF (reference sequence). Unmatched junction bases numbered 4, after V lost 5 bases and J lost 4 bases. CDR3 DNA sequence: TGTGCCACCAGCCTAATAGCGGGAGAGACCCAGTACTTC. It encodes CATSLIAGETQYF.

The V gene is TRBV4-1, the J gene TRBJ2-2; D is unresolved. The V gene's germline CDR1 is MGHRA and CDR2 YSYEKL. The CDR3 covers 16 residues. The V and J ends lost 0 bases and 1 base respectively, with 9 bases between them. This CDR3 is CASSQDWNRNTGELFF. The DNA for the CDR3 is TGCGCCAGCAGCCAAGATTGGAACAGGAACACCGGGGAGCTGTTTTTT.

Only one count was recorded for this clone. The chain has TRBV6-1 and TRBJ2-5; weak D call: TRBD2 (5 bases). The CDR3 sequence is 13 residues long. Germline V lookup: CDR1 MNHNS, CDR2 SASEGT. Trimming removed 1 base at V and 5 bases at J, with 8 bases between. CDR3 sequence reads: CASSEGGVETQYF. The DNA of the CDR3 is TGTGCCAGCAGTGAAGGGGGAGTCGAGACCCAGTACTTC.

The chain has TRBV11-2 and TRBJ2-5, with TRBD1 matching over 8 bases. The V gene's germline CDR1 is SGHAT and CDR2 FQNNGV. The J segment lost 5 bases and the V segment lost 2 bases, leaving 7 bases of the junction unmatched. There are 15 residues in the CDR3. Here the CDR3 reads CASSLLGGQEETQYF. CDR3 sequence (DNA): TGTGCCAGCAGCTTACTTGGGGGACAGGAGGAGACCCAGTACTTC. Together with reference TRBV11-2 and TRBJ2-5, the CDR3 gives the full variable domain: EAGVAQSPRYKIIEKRQSVAFWCNPISGHATLYWYQQILGQGPKLLIQFQNNGVVDDSQLPKDRFSAERLKGVDSTLKIQPAKLEDSAVYLCASSLLGGQEETQYFGPGTRLLVL.

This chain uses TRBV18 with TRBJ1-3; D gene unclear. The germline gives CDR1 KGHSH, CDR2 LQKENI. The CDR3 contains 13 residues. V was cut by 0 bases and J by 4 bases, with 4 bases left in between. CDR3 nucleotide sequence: TGTGCCAGCTCACCACCTGGGGGAAACACCATATATTTT. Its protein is CASSPPGGNTIYF.

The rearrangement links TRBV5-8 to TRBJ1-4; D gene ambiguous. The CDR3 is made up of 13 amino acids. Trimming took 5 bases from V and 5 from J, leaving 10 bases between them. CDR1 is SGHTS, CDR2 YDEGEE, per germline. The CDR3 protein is CASSHRRNEKLFF. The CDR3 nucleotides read TGTGCCAGCAGTCACCGGAGAAATGAAAAACTGTTTTTT. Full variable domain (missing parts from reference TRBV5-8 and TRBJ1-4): EAGVTQSPTHLIKTRGQQATLRCSPISGHTSVYWYQQALGLGLQFLLWYDEGEERNRGNFPPRFSGRQFPNYSSELNVNALELEDSALYLCASSHRRNEKLFFGSGTQLSVL.

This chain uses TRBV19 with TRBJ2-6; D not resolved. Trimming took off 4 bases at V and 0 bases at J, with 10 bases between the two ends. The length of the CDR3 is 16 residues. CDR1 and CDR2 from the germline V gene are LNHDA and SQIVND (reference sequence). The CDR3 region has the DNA TGTGCCAGTAGTACGGAAAGGTACTCTGGGGCCAACGTCCTGACTTTC. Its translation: CASSTERYSGANVLTF. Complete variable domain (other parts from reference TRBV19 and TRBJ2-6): DGGITQSPKYLFRKEGQNVTLSCEQNLNHDAMYWYRQDPGQGLRLIYYSQIVNDFQKGDIAEGYSVSREKKESFPLTVTSAQKNPTAFYLCASSTERYSGANVLTFGAGSRLTVL.

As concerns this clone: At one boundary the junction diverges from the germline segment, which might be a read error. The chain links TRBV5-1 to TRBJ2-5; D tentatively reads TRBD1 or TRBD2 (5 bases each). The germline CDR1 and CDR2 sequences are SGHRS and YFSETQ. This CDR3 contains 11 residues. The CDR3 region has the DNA TGCGCCAGCCAAGTGGGGGAGACCCAATACTTC. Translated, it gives CASQVGETQYF. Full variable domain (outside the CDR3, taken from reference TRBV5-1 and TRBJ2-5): KAGVTQTPRYLIKTRGQQVTLSCSPISGHRSVSWYQQTPGQGLQFLFEYFSETQRNKGNFPGRFSGRQFSNSRSEMNVSTLELGDSALYLCASQVGETQYFGPGTRLLVL.

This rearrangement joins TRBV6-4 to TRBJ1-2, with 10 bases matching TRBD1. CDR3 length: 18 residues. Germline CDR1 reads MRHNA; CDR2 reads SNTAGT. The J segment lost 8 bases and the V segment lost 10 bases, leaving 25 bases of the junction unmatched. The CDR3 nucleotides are TGTGCCATCAGGTCGTCCCGGGACAGGGGACCTCGGACAAACGGCTACACCTTC. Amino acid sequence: CAIRSSRDRGPRTNGYTF.

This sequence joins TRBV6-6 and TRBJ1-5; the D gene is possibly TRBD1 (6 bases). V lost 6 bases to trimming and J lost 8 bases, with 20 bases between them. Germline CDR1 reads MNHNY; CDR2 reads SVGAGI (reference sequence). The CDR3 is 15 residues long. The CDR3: CASSPGQNLGEPQHF. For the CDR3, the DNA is TGTGCCAGCAGCCCGGGACAAAACCTAGGGGAGCCCCAGCATTTT.

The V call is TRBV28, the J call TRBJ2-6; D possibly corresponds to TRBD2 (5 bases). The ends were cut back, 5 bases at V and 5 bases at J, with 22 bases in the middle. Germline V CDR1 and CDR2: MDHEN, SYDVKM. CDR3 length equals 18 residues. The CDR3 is CASSKTTPTQSRANVLTF. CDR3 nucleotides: TGTGCCAGCAGTAAGACTACTCCTACACAAAGTCGGGCCAACGTCCTGACTTTC.